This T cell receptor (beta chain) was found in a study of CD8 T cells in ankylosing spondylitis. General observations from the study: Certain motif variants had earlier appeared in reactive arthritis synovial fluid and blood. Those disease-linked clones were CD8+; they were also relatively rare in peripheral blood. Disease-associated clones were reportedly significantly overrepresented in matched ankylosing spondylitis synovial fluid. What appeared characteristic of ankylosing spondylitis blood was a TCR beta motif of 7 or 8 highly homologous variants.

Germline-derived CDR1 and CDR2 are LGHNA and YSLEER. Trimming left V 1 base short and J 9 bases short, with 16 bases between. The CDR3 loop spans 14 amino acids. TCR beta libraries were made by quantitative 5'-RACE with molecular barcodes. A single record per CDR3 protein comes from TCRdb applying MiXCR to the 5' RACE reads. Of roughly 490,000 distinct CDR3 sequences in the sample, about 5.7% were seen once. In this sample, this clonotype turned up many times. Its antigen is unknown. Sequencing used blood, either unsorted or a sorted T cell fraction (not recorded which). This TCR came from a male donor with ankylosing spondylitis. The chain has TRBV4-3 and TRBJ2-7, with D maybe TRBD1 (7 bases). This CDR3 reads CASSQVTSGGMQYF. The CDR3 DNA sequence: TGCGCCAGCAGCCAAGTAACGTCAGGGGGGATGCAGTACTTC.